This T cell receptor (beta chain) was found in a study of beta chain features in type 1 diabetes. A word on this clone: Its antigen is not known.

The authors obtained over 98% purity in all sorted populations. The sequenced template was cDNA made from the entire isolated RNA. Profiled with immunoSEQ multiplex PCR; TCRdb holds only in-frame clones, not every one. The sample consists of 300,000 to 450,000 clones, over 8.5% of them appearing once. The ends lost 4 bases at V and 5 bases at J; junction bases unmatched: 7. The germline V gene encodes CDR1 SGHRS and CDR2 YFSETQ. The CDR3 length is 15 residues. Study-level results: Moderate but significant shortening of TCRB CDR3s was recorded in all four CD4+ subsets from Type 1 diabetes patients. A potential PCR bias toward shorter templates would be equal in patient and control samples.

The source is a man aged 25-45 years with type 1 diabetes. This chain uses TRBV5-1 with TRBJ1-5, with 9 bases matching TRBD1. Sequencing used central memory CD4+ T cells from blood. CDR3 amino acids: CASSPGQGSDQPQHF. CDR3 nucleotide sequence: TGCGCCAGCAGCCCCGGACAGGGGAGCGATCAGCCCCAGCATTTT.